This T cell receptor beta chain was found in a study of tumor-infiltrating lymphocytes in localized non-small cell lung cancer. Study context: Several tumor histologies, both smoking statuses, and some post-neoadjuvant chemotherapy samples were included. Tumor tissue and non-adjacent uninvolved lung came from each patient. Study outcomes and limitations: Not all patients were TCR sequenced, owing to tissue quantity. Tumors had more T cell infiltration than uninvolved lung, per TCRbeta sequencing and CD3 counts.

Profiling relied on immunoSEQ multiplex PCR, and the TCRdb table lists in-frame clones only, not all of them. The sample records about 15,000 clones, more than 70% being singletons. Regarding this clone: Its cognate antigen is unknown.

Sequencing used uninvolved lung tissue not adjacent to the tumor. The sequence came from a human donor with non-small cell lung cancer.

The CDR3 nucleotides are TGTGCCAGCAGTGGAGTTTGGAGGGGAAGCGAGCAGTACTTC. It yields the protein CASSGVWRGSEQYF. The chain joins TRBV6-1 to TRBJ2-7, with D perhaps TRBD2 (6 bases). CDR3 length: 14 residues. Trimming shortened V by 4 bases and J by 6 bases, and 16 bases separated the two germline ends. Germline-derived CDR1 and CDR2 are MNHNS and SASEGT.